Listed below are T cell receptor beta chains from one sample, sequenced in a study of T-cell memory formation after mild COVID-19. TCRdb used MiXCR to reprocess the 5' RACE reads, holding one entry per CDR3 protein. The sample holds 150,000 to 200,000 distinct CDR3 sequences, 30% to 35% seen once. Sample: PBMCs or a T cell subset sorted from them (not recorded which). Source of these receptors: an adult woman who had mild COVID-19 (a few samples of this study predate the infection). Cell type and time point are not known. Both conserved end residues are part of each CDR3. The order of the fields is clone size, V gene, J gene, CDR3 protein. The size of a clone is reported for some rows only, either as once, few or many, or as a class for expanded clones.

.,TRBV6-5,TRBJ2-7,CASSPPGLMGYEQYF
few,TRBV29-1,TRBJ2-4,CSVRDGVREYIQYF
.,TRBV15,TRBJ1-5,CATSPTENQPQHF
.,TRBV7-6,TRBJ2-7,CASSLGPDRYCEQYF
.,TRBV27,TRBJ1-1,CASSLSGEWNTEAFF
few,TRBV29-1,TRBJ1-2,CSSGGGGGYTF
.,TRBV20-1,TRBJ1-5,CSAKGISEGHF
once,TRBV7-2,TRBJ2-5,CASSLLWIAGGLGETQYF
.,TRBV7-3,TRBJ2-3,CASSAPGTDTQYF
few,TRBV7-2,TRBJ2-3,CASSPPGPRQDTQYF
.,TRBV9,TRBJ1-2,CASSVGPGVGADGYTF
.,TRBV4-2,TRBJ2-2,CASRPSSGSRSGELFF
few,TRBV4-3,TRBJ2-3,CASSQEIAVATDTQYF
few,TRBV27,TRBJ2-5,CASSLRLAGVYQETQYF
.,TRBV28,TRBJ2-5,CASSSGDSFQTQYF
.,TRBV20-1,TRBJ1-2,CSHGPHNYGYTF
.,TRBV7-2,TRBJ1-5,CASSFNSNQPQHF
.,TRBV6-5,TRBJ2-2,CASSATRGGSGELFF